This record looks at one TCR beta chain sequence and its context. Its target is unknown. Clones were read by immunoSEQ multiplex PCR, and TCRdb kept only the in-frame ones, dropping some. The repertoire holds about 130,000 clones, approximately 80% seen once, with around 13% in the top ten. This entry is derived from a study of cytotoxic CD8 clonotypes in ibrutinib-treated CLL. From germline, CDR1 is KGHSH and CDR2 LQKENI. This CDR3 is built from 14 residues. V was cut by 3 bases and J by 2 bases, with 11 bases left in between. Whole-study results and caveats: Clonality rose at ibrutinib response, held steady in sustained remission, and fell toward baseline at progression.

The input for sequencing was PBMCs, taken after 12 months of ibrutinib treatment. The chain joins TRBV18 to TRBJ2-7; D is undetermined. The TCR comes from a human donor with chronic lymphocytic leukemia. The CDR3: CASSPTSSPYEQYF. The CDR3 bases are TGTGCCAGCTCACCGACGTCCAGCCCCTACGAGCAGTACTTC.